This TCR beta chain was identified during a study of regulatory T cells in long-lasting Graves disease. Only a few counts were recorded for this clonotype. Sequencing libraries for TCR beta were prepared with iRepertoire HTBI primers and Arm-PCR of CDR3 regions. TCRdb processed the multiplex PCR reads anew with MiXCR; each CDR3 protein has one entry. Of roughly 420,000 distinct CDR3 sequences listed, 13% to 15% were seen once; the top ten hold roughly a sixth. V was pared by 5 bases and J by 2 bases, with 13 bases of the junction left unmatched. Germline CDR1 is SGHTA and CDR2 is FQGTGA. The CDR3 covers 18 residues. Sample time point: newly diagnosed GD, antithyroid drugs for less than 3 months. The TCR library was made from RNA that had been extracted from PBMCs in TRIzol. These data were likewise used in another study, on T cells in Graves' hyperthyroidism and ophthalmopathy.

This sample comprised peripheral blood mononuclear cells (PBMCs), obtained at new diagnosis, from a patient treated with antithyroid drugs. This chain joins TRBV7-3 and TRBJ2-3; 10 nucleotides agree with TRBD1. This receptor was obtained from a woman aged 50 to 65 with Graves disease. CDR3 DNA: TGTGCCAGCAGCCCCGATACGACAGGGGGCCTTTCCACAGATACGCAGTATTTT. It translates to CASSPDTTGGLSTDTQYF.